Presented here are 26 T cell receptor beta chains from one specimen sequenced in a study of T cells in localized non-small cell lung cancer. Generated by immunoSEQ multiplex PCR, the TCRdb table keeps only in-frame clones and is missing some. The profile shows over 30,000 clones, roughly 87% of them singletons. The source was peripheral blood mononuclear cells, collected before any cancer treatment. Receptor source: a man between 35 and 75 years old with stage III lung adenocarcinoma.

The chain links TRBV4-3 to TRBJ1-2; D unclear. The CDR3 extends over 13 amino acids. Trimming left V 0 bases short and J 12 bases short, with 14 bases between. CDR1 is LGHNA and CDR2 is YSLEER in the germline V gene. CDR3 sequence reads: CASSQDLSYGHTF. In DNA form, the CDR3 reads TGCGCCAGCAGCCAAGATCTAAGCTACGGGCACACCTTC.

The chain employs TRBV6-6 and TRBJ2-7; 7 nucleotides line up with TRBD2. Germline V gives CDR1 MNHNY, CDR2 SVGAGI (reference sequence). The trim removed 5 bases at V and 3 bases at J, leaving 10 bases unmatched. This CDR3 has 15 amino acids. CDR3 loop: CASSKRRGGDYEQYF. The CDR3 nucleotides are TGTGCCAGCAGTAAGAGACGGGGAGGGGACTACGAGCAGTACTTC.

The V and J genes are TRBV2 and TRBJ2-3; TRBD2 matches 9 bases. The CDR3 runs 15 residues. V trimming: 2 bases; J trimming: 4 bases; junction bases outside the gene matches: 4. Looked up from germline, CDR1 is SNHLY and CDR2 is FYNNEI. CDR3 sequence (DNA): TGTGCCAGCAGTGAAATGCGGGGGGGCGCAGATACGCAGTATTTT. Protein product: CASSEMRGGADTQYF.

CDR3 in DNA: TGTGCCAGCAGCCCATACTTCAGGGGCGAGCAGTACTTC. It translates to CASSPYFRGEQYF. The gene calls are TRBV11-2 and TRBJ2-7, with a tentative D call TRBD1 (6 bases). CDR3 size: 13 residues. Germline lookup yields CDR1 SGHAT and CDR2 FQNNGV. The V end was cut by 5 bases, the J end by 6 bases, with 14 bases between.

This chain uses TRBV5-1 with TRBJ1-2; 8 bases agree with TRBD1. V shed 4 bases and J 0 bases; nucleotides not matched to a gene: 2. Germline CDR1 reads SGHRS; CDR2 reads YFSETQ. The CDR3 length is 14 residues. CDR3 in DNA: TGCGCCAGCAGCCGGGACAGGACTAACTATGGCTACACCTTC. It is translated as CASSRDRTNYGYTF.

This clone appeared a single time. The chain carries TRBV27 and TRBJ1-1; D remains ambiguous. In germline, CDR1 is MNHEY, CDR2 SMNVEV (reference sequence). With 4 bases removed from V and 8 bases from J, the gap between germline ends came to 14 bases. The CDR3 extends over 13 amino acids. CDR3 sequence: CASSSTTSREAFF. Written as DNA, the CDR3 is TGTGCCAGCAGTTCCACAACATCAAGAGAAGCTTTCTTT.

In regard to this clone: The junction departs from germline at one end; a sequencing error may be responsible. Other DNA sequences in this specimen translate into the identical CDR3. The rearrangement uses TRBV5-1 and TRBJ1-3; 7 bases match TRBD1. The CDR3 is made up of 15 amino acids. Germline lookup yields CDR1 SGHRS and CDR2 YFSETQ. This CDR3 reads CASSWGQSSGNTIYF. CDR3 nucleotides: TGTGCCAGCAGCTGGGGACAGAGCTCTGGAAACACCATATATTTT.

The table lists this clone with a count of one. The CDR3 loop reads CASRKGVWGEKLFF. CDR3 DNA: TGTGCCAGCAGGAAAGGGGTCTGGGGTGAAAAACTGTTTTTT. V gene TRBV6-5 combines with J gene TRBJ1-4; maybe TRBD1 (5 bases). The germline gives CDR1 MNHEY, CDR2 SVGAGI. The V and J ends lost 6 bases and 7 bases respectively, with 15 bases between them. The CDR3 is 14 amino acids.

This chain uses TRBV7-2 with TRBJ2-7, with 9 nucleotides matching TRBD1. From germline, CDR1 is SGHTA and CDR2 FQGNSA. This CDR3 contains 12 residues. The V and J ends lost 2 bases and 9 bases, in that order; junction bases with no gene match: 2. CDR3 region: CASSLQTGGQYF. DNA for the CDR3: TGTGCCAGCAGCTTACAGACAGGGGGGCAGTACTTC.

This clone was recorded a few times. The CDR3 DNA reads as TGTGCCAGCAGCCCTTCCGGGACCCTAAATTCCTACGAGCAGTACTTC. Its protein is CASSPSGTLNSYEQYF. The chain combines TRBV7-3 with TRBJ2-7, with D possibly called TRBD1 or TRBD2 (5 bases each). The germline V and J ends were trimmed by 5 bases and 1 base, with 18 bases remaining between them. The germline gives CDR1 SGHTA, CDR2 FQGTGA. There are 16 residues in the CDR3.

The genes are TRBV18 and TRBJ2-6; TRBD1 matches 8 bases. Germline CDR1 KGHSH, CDR2 LQKENI. Trimming at V came to 2 bases and at J to 1 base, leaving 4 bases not matched to a gene. The CDR3 totals 17 residues. The CDR3 DNA reads TGTGCCAGCTCACCAAGGACAGGGTTATCTGGGGCCAACGTCCTGACTTTC. This translates into CASSPRTGLSGANVLTF.

This clone was seen more than once but under ten times. The chain couples TRBV7-6 to TRBJ1-6; D perhaps matches TRBD1 (6 bases). Germline assignment: CDR1 SGHVS and CDR2 FNYEAQ. V gave up 5 bases and J gave up 8 bases, with 16 bases separating them. The CDR3 spans 15 residues. CDR3 DNA sequence: TGTGCCAGCAGCAGATGGGACAATAGGGATTCACCCCTCCACTTT. This gives the protein CASSRWDNRDSPLHF.

The chain employs TRBV9 and TRBJ2-1; TRBD1 is a possible D gene (6 bases). With 3 bases removed from V and 5 bases from J, the gap between germline ends came to 15 bases. Germline lookup yields CDR1 SGDLS and CDR2 YYNGEE. The CDR3 extends over 15 amino acids. CDR3 sequence (DNA): TGTGCCAGCAGCGATCGACGGGACATAAACAATGAGCAGTTCTTC. Translating it yields CASSDRRDINNEQFF.

The chain joins TRBV19 to TRBJ2-5; 7 bases line up with TRBD1. The CDR3 is 16 amino acids. The V and J ends lost 3 bases and 3 bases, in that order; junction bases with no gene match: 10. Germline V gives CDR1 LNHDA, CDR2 SQIVND (reference sequence). The CDR3 coding sequence is TGTGCCAGTAGTATCCTCATGGGGCAGGGGGAAGAGACCCAGTACTTC. It specifies CASSILMGQGEETQYF.

The chain is built from TRBV19 and TRBJ2-5; 8 nucleotides line up with TRBD1. Germline CDR1 reads LNHDA; CDR2 reads SQIVND (reference sequence). The CDR3 runs 15 residues. V dropped 5 bases and J dropped 5; count of bases not matched to a gene: 10. CDR3 nucleotide sequence: TGTGCCAGTAGTGGGGGGCAGGGGGCTTATGAGACCCAGTACTTC. Encoded protein: CASSGGQGAYETQYF. Full variable domain (remainder filled in from reference TRBV19 and TRBJ2-5): DGGITQSPKYLFRKEGQNVTLSCEQNLNHDAMYWYRQDPGQGLRLIYYSQIVNDFQKGDIAEGYSVSREKKESFPLTVTSAQKNPTAFYLCASSGGQGAYETQYFGPGTRLLVL.

Only a few counts were recorded for this clone. The V gene is TRBV10-3, the J gene TRBJ1-6; D is perhaps TRBD1 (6 bases). The V end was cut by 6 bases, the J end by 14 bases, with 14 bases between. The CDR3 has 12 residues. Germline lookup yields CDR1 ENHRY and CDR2 SYGVKD. The CDR3 nucleotides are TGTGCCATCAGCACCGCAGGGGTAGCCCTCCACTTT. This gives the protein CAISTAGVALHF.

The rearrangement joins TRBV6-6 to TRBJ1-1; D is unresolved. The CDR3 is made up of 12 amino acids. Deletions cut 6 bases from V and 4 bases from J, with 9 bases between. Per germline, CDR1 MNHNY and CDR2 SVGAGI (reference sequence). CDR3 DNA: TGTGCCAGCAGCCCTCGGAGCACTGAAGCTTTCTTT. Its translation: CASSPRSTEAFF.

The rearrangement uses TRBV6-1 and TRBJ1-5; D gene uncertain. Between the trimmed V and J ends, which lost 3 bases and 6 bases, there was a span of 12 bases. This CDR3 is 14 amino acids long. CDR1 and CDR2 from the germline V gene are MNHNS and SASEGT. CDR3 sequence: CASSEGLVVQPQHF. The CDR3 nucleotides read TGTGCCAGCAGTGAGGGGTTGGTTGTTCAGCCCCAGCATTTT.

This sequence joins TRBV19 and TRBJ2-3; 9 bases are a match to TRBD1. V lost 10 bases to trimming and J lost 0 bases; unmatched junction nucleotides: 11. Germline V gene sequence: CDR1 LNHDA, CDR2 SQIVND (reference sequence). CDR3 length: 16 residues. CDR3 bases: TGTGCCACCGAGGCCGGGACAGGGAAGAGCACAGATACGCAGTATTTT. This sequence encodes CATEAGTGKSTDTQYF.

This chain links TRBV9 with TRBJ2-5; TRBD2 aligns across 8 bases. Germline values: CDR1 SGDLS, CDR2 YYNGEE. The trim removed 0 bases at V and 10 bases at J, leaving 5 bases unmatched. The CDR3 runs 13 residues. The DNA of the CDR3 is TGTGCCAGCAGCGTAGCTGGCGGGGGGTTCCAGTACTTC. Translated: CASSVAGGGFQYF.

V usage is TRBV15 and J usage is TRBJ1-2, with 9 bases matching TRBD1. The CDR3 consists of 14 residues. Germline trimming cut 1 base from V and 6 bases from J; bases unmatched to any gene: 3. Germline V gene data show CDR1 as LNHNV and CDR2 as YYDKDF (reference sequence). CDR3 bases: TGTGCCACCAGCAGAGGGGGACAGGGTGATGGCTACACCTTC. Translated: CATSRGGQGDGYTF.

By sample fraction, this clone is medium-sized (0.01 to 0.1%). This chain connects TRBV7-9 to TRBJ2-7; weak D call: TRBD1 (5 bases). Between the trimmed V and J ends, which lost 5 bases and 5 bases, there was a span of 13 bases. CDR1 SEHNR and CDR2 FQNEAQ come from the germline V gene (reference sequence). There are 13 residues in the CDR3. CDR3 loop: CASSPSGNNEQYF. The CDR3 coding sequence is TGTGCCAGCAGCCCCTCAGGGAACAACGAGCAGTACTTC.

The chain employs TRBV7-9 and TRBJ2-7; 8 bases are a match to TRBD1. V shed 5 bases and J 2 bases; nucleotides not matched to a gene: 8. Germline V gene lookup returns CDR1 SEHNR and CDR2 FQNEAQ (reference sequence). The CDR3 is made up of 15 amino acids. Here the CDR3 reads CASSTWDRLAYEQYF. The CDR3 DNA reads TGTGCCAGCAGCACCTGGGACAGGTTGGCCTACGAGCAGTACTTC.

The chain carries TRBV4-1 and TRBJ2-3, with D possibly being TRBD2 (7 bases). The CDR3 has 16 amino acids. V was shortened by 4 bases and J by 2 bases, with 16 bases between the two germline ends. Germline CDR1 and CDR2: MGHRA and YSYEKL. The CDR3 loop is CASSPWEGESTDTQYF. CDR3 nucleotide sequence: TGCGCCAGCAGCCCGTGGGAGGGGGAGTCCACAGATACGCAGTATTTT.

This clone is large. This sample includes further DNA sequences coding for the same CDR3. The chain combines TRBV5-6 with TRBJ2-5, with TRBD2 matching 10 bases. Germline V gene lookup returns CDR1 SGHDT and CDR2 YYEEEE. This CDR3 is built from 15 residues. The V and J ends lost 0 bases and 5 bases, in that order; junction bases with no gene match: 4. The CDR3 reads CASSLVAGGGETQYF. The DNA for the CDR3 is TGTGCCAGCAGCTTGGTAGCGGGGGGAGGGGAGACCCAGTACTTC. Filled out from reference TRBV5-6 and TRBJ2-5, the complete variable domain reads DAGVTQSPTHLIKTRGQQVTLRCSPKSGHDTVSWYQQALGQGPQFIFQYYEEEERQRGNFPDRFSGHQFPNYSSELNVNALLLGDSALYLCASSLVAGGGETQYFGPGTRLLVL.

This rearrangement joins TRBV15 to TRBJ1-5; D unresolved. The germline V gene encodes CDR1 LNHNV and CDR2 YYDKDF (reference sequence). V was pared by 0 bases and J by 6 bases, with 12 bases between. CDR3 length: 15 amino acids. Written as DNA, the CDR3 is TGTGCCACCAGCAGAGATTTCGGGCGGGGTCAGCCCCAGCATTTT. Its protein product is CATSRDFGRGQPQHF. Full variable domain (remainder filled in from reference TRBV15 and TRBJ1-5): DAMVIQNPRYQVTQFGKPVTLSCSQTLNHNVMYWYQQKSSQAPKLLFHYYDKDFNNEADTPDNFQSRRPNTSFCFLDIRSPGLGDTAMYLCATSRDFGRGQPQHFGDGTRLSIL.